This T cell receptor beta chain originates from a study of blood T cells in healthy people across ages. The V and J ends lost 4 bases and 9 bases, in that order; junction bases with no gene match: 2. Germline V gene data show CDR1 as KGHDR and CDR2 as SFDVKD. The CDR3 totals 12 residues. A sample-barcoded 5' primer and a J-beta primer mix were used in a second PCR of about 7 to 12 cycles. TCRdb re-called the 5' RACE reads through MiXCR, storing one row per CDR3 protein. The sample holds 780,000 or so distinct CDR3 sequences; 56% are singletons and the top ten take roughly 26%. Sequences were obtained from blood. The TCR was taken from a middle-aged man in good health. The chain links TRBV24-1 to TRBJ2-1; 7 nucleotides line up with TRBD1. The CDR3 DNA is TGTGCCACCAGTGAAGGGGGCCCTGAGCAGTTCTTC. As protein: CATSEGGPEQFF.